Only a few counts were recorded for the clone carrying this T cell receptor (beta chain). Sequencing was performed with immunoSEQ multiplex PCR; in TCRdb, only in-frame clones are kept and a portion is missing. The table records more than 85,000 clones, 72% of them present only once. The entry originates in a study of blood T cell repertoires in COVID-19. V was clipped by 5 bases and J by 6 bases, with 7 bases between them. The V gene's germline CDR1 is KGHDR and CDR2 SFDVKD. This CDR3 has 13 amino acids. This chain connects TRBV24-1 to TRBJ1-6; D remains unclear. The sample taken for sequencing was peripheral blood. This TCR derives from a woman aged 55 to 70 with acute or convalescent COVID-19. In DNA form, the CDR3 reads TGTGCCACCAGTGGAGGGTTTAATTCACCCCTCCACTTT. Its protein is CATSGGFNSPLHF.